This T cell receptor beta chain derives from a study of blood T cell repertoires in COVID-19. Study information: The study drew acute and convalescent COVID-19 samples from the United States, Italy and Spain. In each case, the material was cDNA or gDNA derived from T cells, B-cell-depleted T cells, or PBMCs.

Seattle's cohort entered during active infection and was followed longitudinally. As originally analysed: By means of reference gene primer amplification, nucleated cell counts were estimated. Sequencing used immunoSEQ multiplex PCR; TCRdb keeps in-frame clones, though not all of them. Clonal size and the V and J genes are those of that table, whereas D and trimming came from the DNA. The sample lists about 150,000 clones; around 84% were seen once. The CDR3 sequence is 14 residues long. The germline V gene encodes CDR1 LNHDA and CDR2 SQIVND (reference sequence). V lost 6 bases, J lost 2 bases, and 11 bases lay in between.

This TCR came from a man aged 55 to 69 with COVID-19, enrolled during active disease. The chain has TRBV19 and TRBJ2-1, with D unresolved. The material sequenced was peripheral blood. The CDR3 spells CASRSARTYNEQFF. DNA for the CDR3: TGTGCCAGTAGGTCGGCCAGGACCTACAATGAGCAGTTCTTC.